This entry is about one TCR beta chain. Its antigen is unknown. Between the trimmed V and J ends, which lost 0 bases and 1 base, there was a span of 4 bases. This CDR3 is 13 amino acids long. The V gene's germline CDR1 is SGHKS and CDR2 YYEKEE (reference sequence). This record belongs to a study of beta chain features in type 1 diabetes. Expressed TCRB transcripts were sequenced because the entire RNA isolate underwent reverse transcription. The assay was immunoSEQ multiplex PCR, and TCRdb's table has in-frame clones only and misses some. The data contain under 950,000 clones, 17% of them singletons. Overall study findings and caveats: Shorter TCRB CDR3s, moderately but significantly so, marked every one of the four CD4+ subsets in Type 1 diabetes patients.

This clonotype was obtained from a young woman in good health. The sequencing input was naive CD4+ T cells from blood. The chain uses TRBV5-5 and TRBJ1-1; no definite D call. In DNA form, the CDR3 reads TGTGCCAGCAGCTTGGGAGGGAACACTGAAGCTTTCTTT. It specifies CASSLGGNTEAFF.